This entry lists 14 T cell receptor beta chains sequenced from one sample in a study of blood T cell repertoires in COVID-19. Sequencing used immunoSEQ multiplex PCR; TCRdb keeps in-frame clones, though not all of them. Of 300,000 to 400,000 clones in the sample, about 88% were seen once. Sequencing was carried out using peripheral blood. These receptors originate from an older woman with COVID-19, enrolled during active disease.

V and J are TRBV7-7 and TRBJ2-2; 10 nucleotides line up with TRBD1. There are 14 residues in the CDR3. Germline CDR1 SSHAT, CDR2 FNYEAQ (reference sequence). The ends lost 3 bases at V and 6 bases at J; junction bases unmatched: 1. Here the CDR3 reads CASSFGQGAGELFF. The CDR3 DNA reads TGTGCCAGCAGCTTCGGACAGGGGGCCGGGGAGCTGTTTTTT.

V gene TRBV7-2 combines with J gene TRBJ1-6; no firm D call. Trimming took 4 bases from V and 1 from J, leaving 8 bases between them. Per germline, CDR1 SGHTA and CDR2 FQGNSA. This CDR3 spans 15 amino acids. The CDR3 here is CASSSRGSYNSPLHF. The CDR3 DNA reads as TGTGCCAGCAGCTCCAGAGGGTCCTATAATTCACCCCTCCACTTT.

The chain recombines TRBV7-3 with TRBJ2-7, with D possibly matching TRBD2 (5 bases). CDR3 size: 16 residues. Trimming shortened V by 2 bases and J by 2 bases, and 16 bases separated the two germline ends. Germline assignment: CDR1 SGHTA and CDR2 FQGTGA. The chain's CDR3 is CASSLVPGLDTYEQYF. CDR3 coding DNA: TGTGCCAGCAGCTTAGTTCCCGGACTGGATACCTACGAGCAGTACTTC.

J is TRBJ2-7 and V is TRBV6-2 or TRBV6-3, with a possible D match to TRBD2 (5 bases). Germline V lookup: CDR1 MNHEY, CDR2 SVGEGT. V gave up 5 bases and J gave up 2 bases, with 16 bases separating them. This CDR3 has 15 amino acids. CDR3 sequence reads: CASSRLTGTPYEQYF. CDR3 DNA: TGTGCCAGCAGTCGACTCACGGGAACTCCCTACGAGCAGTACTTC.

The V call is TRBV3-1 (or the pseudogene TRBV3-2), the J call TRBJ2-5; D gene uncertain. CDR3 length: 14 amino acids. Germline V gene sequence: CDR1 LGHDT, CDR2 YNNKEL (reference sequence). Trimming stripped 6 bases from V and 1 base from J, with 12 bases between. CDR3 protein: CASSPLGFQETQYF. The CDR3 region has the DNA TGTGCCAGCAGTCCCCTCGGTTTCCAAGAGACCCAGTACTTC.

The chain links TRBV6-1 to TRBJ1-2; perhaps TRBD1 as D (6 bases). The V gene lost 3 bases and the J gene lost 7 bases, with 18 bases spanning the gap. Germline CDR1 reads MNHNS; CDR2 reads SASEGT. This CDR3 contains 15 residues. The CDR3 region has the DNA TGTGCCAGCAGTGACCGGAGAACAGGGTTCTCTGGCTACACCTTC. This translates into CASSDRRTGFSGYTF.

This chain joins TRBV5-1 and TRBJ2-5; 8 bases are a match to TRBD1. The CDR3 has 15 amino acids. CDR1 is SGHRS and CDR2 is YFSETQ in the germline V gene. V lost 5 bases, J lost 3 bases, and 9 bases stayed unmatched. CDR3 coding DNA: TGCGCCAGCAGGCGACAGGGGACCGCAGAAGAGACCCAGTACTTC. The encoded protein is CASRRQGTAEETQYF.

The V and J genes are TRBV9 and TRBJ1-4; 7 bases align to TRBD1. The V gene end was trimmed by 4 bases and the J gene end by 4 bases; junction bases not matched to a gene: 4. This CDR3 region has 14 residues. Germline CDR1 and CDR2: SGDLS and YYNGEE. CDR3 protein: CASSPRTGNEKLFF. The DNA for the CDR3 is TGTGCCAGCAGCCCCAGGACAGGTAATGAAAAACTGTTTTTT.

The rearrangement links TRBV6-2 or TRBV6-3 to TRBJ2-3; 10 bases match TRBD2. Germline V CDR1 and CDR2: MNHEY, SVGEGT. Unmatched junction bases numbered 1, after V lost 0 bases and J lost 1 base. This CDR3 is built from 16 residues. This CDR3 is CASSYSSGGRTDTQYF. The DNA of the CDR3 is TGTGCCAGCAGTTACTCTAGCGGGGGGCGCACAGATACGCAGTATTTT.

This CDR3 reads CASSSTGAAGNTIYF. The CDR3 coding sequence is TGTGCCAGCAGCTCGACAGGAGCTGCTGGAAACACCATATATTTT. The V and J genes are TRBV7-3 and TRBJ1-3; perhaps TRBD1 as D (6 bases). This CDR3 is 15 amino acids long. V lost 4 bases, J lost 2 bases, and 12 bases lay in between. Per germline, CDR1 SGHTA and CDR2 FQGTGA.

In this sample, this clone turned up once. The chain has TRBV5-1 and TRBJ1-1; tentatively, D is TRBD1 (5 bases). Germline CDR1 is SGHRS and CDR2 is YFSETQ. Trimming cost V 0 bases and J 11 bases, with 14 bases left between them. This CDR3 comprises 13 residues. The CDR3 sequence is CASSLESRVVAFF. The CDR3 bases are TGCGCCAGCAGCTTGGAAAGCAGGGTTGTGGCTTTCTTT.

The chain links TRBV4-2 to TRBJ2-5, with 11 bases lining up with TRBD2. Losses at the gene ends were 5 bases for V and 1 base for J; bases not matched to a gene: 6. The CDR3 length is 16 residues. CDR1 is LGHNA, CDR2 YNFKEQ, per germline. This CDR3 reads CASSEGLAGLQETQYF. The DNA of the CDR3 is TGTGCCAGCAGCGAAGGACTAGCGGGCCTCCAAGAGACCCAGTACTTC.

The V gene is TRBV7-8, the J gene TRBJ2-1, with D unclear. CDR3 length: 16 amino acids. The V end lost 2 bases, the J end lost 0 bases, and 11 bases lay between the germline ends. CDR1 SGHVS and CDR2 FQNEAQ come from the germline V gene. In nucleotides, the CDR3 is TGTGCCAGCAGCTTATACTCCCTCATCTCCTACAATGAGCAGTTCTTC. This translates into CASSLYSLISYNEQFF. Full variable domain (outside the CDR3, taken from reference TRBV7-8 and TRBJ2-1): GAGVSQSPRYKVAKRGQDVALRCDPISGHVSLFWYQQALGQGPEFLTYFQNEAQLDKSGLPSDRFFAERPEGSVSTLKIQRTQQEDSAVYLCASSLYSLISYNEQFFGPGTRLTVL.

This chain uses TRBV5-6 with TRBJ1-2, with D unresolved. CDR1 and CDR2 from the germline V gene are SGHDT and YYEEEE. The V end was cut by 4 bases, the J end by 0 bases, with 13 bases between. The CDR3 is made up of 15 amino acids. The CDR3 spells CASSGPGETNYGYTF. CDR3 DNA sequence: TGTGCCAGCAGCGGCCCCGGGGAAACTAACTATGGCTACACCTTC.